This passage covers 15 T cell receptor beta chains from one sample sequenced in a study of beta chain features in type 1 diabetes. Broader study findings: Shortening of TCRB CDR3s, moderate but significant, appeared in all four CD4+ subsets of Type 1 diabetes patients.

These TCRs' antigens remain unknown. cDNA synthesis used the whole RNA isolate, giving expressed TCRB sequences. Data came from immunoSEQ multiplex PCR; TCRdb stores just in-frame clones and leaves some out. The sample shows roughly 330,000 clones, approximately 13% of them seen only once. Specimen: naive CD4+ T cells from blood. The source is a young woman with type 1 diabetes.

This clone was seen a few times. V usage is TRBV30 and J usage is TRBJ1-1; D unresolved. The V end lost 0 bases, the J end lost 4 bases, and 12 bases lay between the germline ends. The V gene's germline CDR1 is GTSNPN and CDR2 SVGIG (reference sequence). The CDR3 length is 14 residues. The CDR3 DNA sequence: TGTGCCTGGAGTGTAGGGTCCGGGATCACTGAAGCTTTCTTT. Translated: CAWSVGSGITEAFF.

The chain recombines TRBV5-1 with TRBJ1-1; 12 nucleotides match TRBD1. CDR1 and CDR2 from the germline V gene are SGHRS and YFSETQ. The ends lost 1 base at V and 4 bases at J; junction bases unmatched: 8. The CDR3 extends over 17 amino acids. The CDR3 region is CASSLSGQGARGTEAFF. For the CDR3, the DNA is TGCGCCAGCAGCTTGTCGGGACAGGGGGCGCGGGGCACTGAAGCTTTCTTT.

This clone was seen a few times. The V gene is TRBV2, the J gene TRBJ2-1; tentatively, D is TRBD1 (6 bases). Between the trimmed V and J ends, which lost 6 bases and 6 bases, there was a span of 12 bases. This CDR3 has 13 amino acids. CDR1 SNHLY and CDR2 FYNNEI come from the germline V gene. CDR3 protein: CASSLGQINEQFF. DNA of the CDR3: TGTGCCAGCAGCCTTGGACAGATCAATGAGCAGTTCTTC.

The chain has TRBV2 and TRBJ1-5; the D is unclear. This CDR3 spans 13 amino acids. CDR1 and CDR2 (germline): SNHLY, FYNNEI. V was trimmed by 7 bases and J by 2 bases, leaving 9 bases between them. CDR3 sequence (DNA): TGTGCCAGCAAGAGAGGTGGCAATCAGCCCCAGCATTTT. It specifies CASKRGGNQPQHF. Filled out from reference TRBV2 and TRBJ1-5, the complete variable domain reads EPEVTQTPSHQVTQMGQEVILRCVPISNHLYFYWYRQILGQKVEFLVSFYNNEISEKSEIFDDQFSVERPDGSNFTLKIRSTKLEDSAMYFCASKRGGNQPQHFGDGTRLSIL.

This clone was found a few times. The CDR3 bases are TGTGCCAGCAGTTTAGGCGGCTTTCACTTAGCTCAGCCCCAGCATTTT. Its translation is CASSLGGFHLAQPQHF. This chain uses TRBV28 with TRBJ1-5; no reliable D call. With 2 bases removed from V and 6 bases from J, the gap between germline ends came to 17 bases. CDR1 is MDHEN and CDR2 is SYDVKM in the germline V gene. CDR3 size: 16 residues.

This clone was counted only a few times. CDR3 DNA sequence: TGTGCCAGCAGTGACAGGGGCCCCTATCAGCCCCAGCATTTT. It is translated as CASSDRGPYQPQHF. This rearrangement joins TRBV28 to TRBJ1-5; 8 bases align to TRBD1. The germline V gene has CDR1 MDHEN and CDR2 SYDVKM. V lost 5 bases and J lost 5; bases outside the gene matches: 5. The CDR3 spans 14 residues.

The chain couples TRBV2 to TRBJ2-7; D gene ambiguous. Germline loops: CDR1 SNHLY, CDR2 FYNNEI. The ends were cut back, 4 bases at V and 7 bases at J, with 8 bases in the middle. The CDR3 runs 11 residues. CDR3 in DNA: TGTGCCAGCAGTGTCTTACCGGAGCAGTACGTC. It codes for CASSVLPEQYV.

This clone has only a few counts. This chain links TRBV2 with TRBJ2-2; D call uncertain. The V and J ends lost 4 bases and 2 bases respectively, with 8 bases between them. The germline gives CDR1 SNHLY, CDR2 FYNNEI. The CDR3 has 14 residues. The CDR3: CASSGLRNTGELFF. CDR3 coding DNA: TGTGCCAGCAGTGGACTGCGAAACACCGGGGAGCTGTTTTTT. Together with reference TRBV2 and TRBJ2-2, the CDR3 gives the full variable domain: EPEVTQTPSHQVTQMGQEVILRCVPISNHLYFYWYRQILGQKVEFLVSFYNNEISEKSEIFDDQFSVERPDGSNFTLKIRSTKLEDSAMYFCASSGLRNTGELFFGEGSRLTVL.

The CDR3 loop reads CASSVEGETQYF. The CDR3 DNA follows: TGTGCCAGCAGCGTAGAGGGGGAGACCCAGTACTTC. This rearrangement joins TRBV9 to TRBJ2-5; TRBD1 might be the D (5 bases). Trimming took off 0 bases at V and 5 bases at J, with 5 bases between the two ends. The CDR3 runs to 12 residues. Germline V lookup: CDR1 SGDLS, CDR2 YYNGEE.

This clone has only a few counts. The junction and the germline gene differ at one end; a read error may be behind it. The J gene is TRBJ2-1, the V gene TRBV5-4, with D possibly matching TRBD2 (7 bases). Germline lookup yields CDR1 SGHNT and CDR2 YYREEE (reference sequence). This CDR3 spans 18 amino acids. CDR3 in DNA: TGCGCCAGCAGCCAAGTAAGGGGGAGGGCCGAGAACTACAATGAGCAGTTCTTC. This gives the protein CASSQVRGRAENYNEQFF.

CDR3 coding DNA: TGTGCCAGCAGTCTGGTCCCGAGGTCAGCTTTCTTT. This sequence encodes CASSLVPRSAFF. The chain carries TRBV28 and TRBJ1-1; no reliable D call. V lost 5 bases and J lost 10, with 14 bases in between. Germline V gene lookup returns CDR1 MDHEN and CDR2 SYDVKM. The CDR3 length is 12 residues.

This clone was recorded only once. This sequence joins TRBV7-8 and TRBJ1-1, with D possibly matching TRBD1 (5 bases). Trimming left V 4 bases short and J 9 bases short, with 15 bases between. Germline CDR1 and CDR2: SGHVS and FQNEAQ. This CDR3 is built from 13 residues. Written as DNA, the CDR3 is TGTGCCAGCAGCTCAGGGTTAGGGCTTCAAGCTTTCTTT. Translation gives CASSSGLGLQAFF.

This clone was observed a handful of times. The chain employs TRBV7-9 and TRBJ1-1; TRBD1 agrees at 7 bases. CDR1 is SEHNR, CDR2 FQNEAQ, per germline (reference sequence). V shed 5 bases and J 7 bases; nucleotides not matched to a gene: 7. The CDR3 length is 13 residues. The CDR3 here is CASSVQGLGEAFF. CDR3 in DNA: TGTGCCAGCAGCGTACAGGGGCTGGGTGAAGCTTTCTTT.

This chain uses TRBV7-2 with TRBJ2-3, with TRBD2 as a possible D gene (5 bases). This CDR3 is 13 amino acids long. V lost 5 bases to trimming and J lost 6 bases, with 12 bases between them. The germline CDR1 and CDR2 sequences are SGHTA and FQGNSA. Here the CDR3 DNA reads TGTGCCAGCAGCCCCTCCCCGGGGGATACGCAGTATTTT. Translation: CASSPSPGDTQYF.

The rearrangement joins TRBV4-2 to TRBJ2-7; 8 nucleotides align to TRBD2. V was pared by 4 bases and J by 2 bases, with 7 bases of the junction left unmatched. The V gene's germline CDR1 is LGHNA and CDR2 YNFKEQ. The CDR3 totals 15 residues. DNA for the CDR3: TGTGCCAGCAGCCGCCCGACTAGCGCGACCTACGAGCAGTACTTC. Translated: CASSRPTSATYEQYF.